These 15 T cell receptor beta chains came from one sample sequenced in a study of a mutant IDH1 vaccine in newly diagnosed glioma. The repertoire was sequenced with immunoSEQ multiplex PCR; TCRdb's copy has only in-frame clones and lacks some. The sample includes fewer than 30,000 clones, approximately 87% of them seen just once. No antigen has been identified for these receptors. As to time point: week 35, safety follow-up. A 20-mer mutant IDH1 peptide at 300 ug was injected subcutaneously with topical imiquimod. The sample in question was PBMCs, obtained from a glioma patient whose treatment included an IDH1 peptide vaccine. The receptor source for this set is a man aged 25-45 years with glioma.

This rearrangement joins TRBV6-5 to TRBJ2-5; D may be TRBD1 or TRBD2 (5 bases each). The V end was cut by 2 bases, the J end by 4 bases, with 8 bases between. The CDR3 has 13 amino acids. Per the germline V gene, CDR1 is MNHEY and CDR2 is SVGAGI. CDR3: CASSYGGAETQYF. The DNA for the CDR3 is TGTGCCAGCAGTTACGGGGGAGCAGAGACCCAGTACTTC.

CDR3 sequence reads: CASSLGTFSSYEQYF. CDR3 bases: TGTGCCAGCAGCTTGGGGACTTTCAGCTCCTACGAGCAGTACTTC. V and J are TRBV5-8 and TRBJ2-7; D might be TRBD2 (5 bases). The CDR3 is 15 amino acids. V gave up 0 bases and J gave up 0 bases, with 10 bases separating them. The germline CDR1 and CDR2 sequences are SGHTS and YDEGEE.

Details on this clone: Other DNA sequences in this sample translate to the same CDR3. V usage is TRBV20-1 and J usage is TRBJ1-5; D gene ambiguous. Between the trimmed V and J ends, which lost 1 base and 6 bases, there was a span of 4 bases. The CDR3 is 11 residues long. The germline V gene has CDR1 DFQATT and CDR2 SNEGSKA (reference sequence). The CDR3 spells CSARGGQPQHF. In DNA form, the CDR3 reads TGCAGTGCTAGAGGGGGTCAGCCCCAGCATTTT.

The V and J genes are TRBV6-5 and TRBJ2-2; D tentatively reads TRBD1 or TRBD2 (6 bases each). Trimming left V 10 bases short and J 8 bases short, with 23 bases between. CDR1 and CDR2 (germline): MNHEY, SVGAGI. The CDR3 has 15 amino acids. The CDR3 bases are TGTGCCACCTTACCCGGGGGCTCGGGATGGGGGGAGCTGTTTTTT. Translation: CATLPGGSGWGELFF.

The CDR3 coding sequence is TGTGCCAGCAGACGGACAGGGGTTTGTTTCCACGAGCAGTACTTC. It codes for CASRRTGVCFHEQYF. The rearrangement uses TRBV25-1 and TRBJ2-7, with TRBD1 identical over 9 bases. The CDR3 covers 15 residues. Per the germline V gene, CDR1 is MGHDK and CDR2 is SYGVNS. V was clipped by 6 bases and J by 5 bases; unmatched bases: 11.

This chain links TRBV2 with TRBJ1-1; D unclear. CDR3 size: 14 residues. V was pared by 4 bases and J by 3 bases, with 12 bases between. Germline V gives CDR1 SNHLY, CDR2 FYNNEI. CDR3 in amino acids: CASSVWARDTEAFF. CDR3 bases: TGTGCCAGCAGTGTATGGGCGAGGGACACTGAAGCTTTCTTT.

This chain uses TRBV29-1 with TRBJ1-2, with D possibly being TRBD1 (6 bases). Germline V gene sequence: CDR1 SQVTM, CDR2 ANQGSEA. V dropped 5 bases and J dropped 3 bases, with 7 bases sitting between them. The CDR3 sequence is 11 residues long. The CDR3 loop is CSVSGDYGYTF. CDR3 DNA sequence: TGCAGCGTTTCAGGGGACTATGGCTACACCTTC.

This clone was found a few times. This rearrangement joins TRBV2 to TRBJ2-2; no reliable D call. Trimming removed 5 bases at V and 3 bases at J, with 4 bases between. Germline lookup yields CDR1 SNHLY and CDR2 FYNNEI. The CDR3 has 12 amino acids. The CDR3 region is CASSYHTGELFF. The CDR3, as DNA: TGTGCCAGCAGTTACCACACCGGGGAGCTGTTTTTT. Together with reference TRBV2 and TRBJ2-2, the CDR3 gives the full variable domain: EPEVTQTPSHQVTQMGQEVILRCVPISNHLYFYWYRQILGQKVEFLVSFYNNEISEKSEIFDDQFSVERPDGSNFTLKIRSTKLEDSAMYFCASSYHTGELFFGEGSRLTVL.

This rearrangement joins TRBV7-9 to TRBJ2-2, with 7 bases matching TRBD1. The CDR3 totals 16 residues. The germline CDR1 and CDR2 sequences are SEHNR and FQNEAQ (reference sequence). V shed 3 bases, J shed 4 bases, and the junction held 8 bases outside the gene matches. CDR3 nucleotides: TGTGCCAGCAGCTTCAGACAGGGAAAGGCCACCGGGGAGCTGTTTTTT. This codes for CASSFRQGKATGELFF.

The rearrangement links TRBV15 to TRBJ2-7, with a possible D match to TRBD2 (5 bases). V lost 2 bases and J lost 3, with 11 bases in between. The germline CDR1 and CDR2 sequences are LNHNV and YYDKDF (reference sequence). The CDR3 runs to 14 residues. Here the CDR3 reads CATSRSGMVYEQYF. CDR3 DNA sequence: TGTGCCACCAGCAGATCCGGGATGGTCTACGAGCAGTACTTC.

This clone has more than one count but fewer than ten. Since no conserved phenylalanine or tryptophan closes the CDR3, a read error is the likely cause. Because the CDR3's place on the DNA is in doubt, the DNA is left out and the CDR3 is given as listed by TCRdb. The genes are TRBV20-1 and TRBJ1-1; the table's D call, TRBD1, was not checked against the DNA. Germline-derived CDR1 and CDR2 are DFQATT and SNEGSKA (reference sequence). The CDR3 has 11 amino acids, counting both end residues. CDR3: CSARETTTPHL.

The chain links TRBV19 to TRBJ1-1; D remains unclear. Trimming shortened V by 3 bases and J by 1 base, and 3 bases separated the two germline ends. Looked up from germline, CDR1 is LNHDA and CDR2 is SQIVND (reference sequence). This CDR3 is built from 12 residues. The CDR3: CASSIPNTEAFF. DNA of the CDR3: TGTGCCAGTAGTATTCCGAACACTGAAGCTTTCTTT.

V and J are TRBV9 and TRBJ2-5; 10 bases align to TRBD2. Germline loops: CDR1 SGDLS, CDR2 YYNGEE. The CDR3 covers 18 residues. J was trimmed by 0 bases and V by 0 bases; bases with no gene match: 8. CDR3: CASSVGAGGIANQETQYF. DNA of the CDR3: TGTGCCAGCAGCGTAGGAGCGGGGGGGATAGCCAACCAAGAGACCCAGTACTTC.

The chain joins TRBV27 to TRBJ2-7; the D is unclear. V was clipped by 6 bases and J by 3 bases, with 12 bases between them. The CDR3 loop spans 13 amino acids. The germline V gene encodes CDR1 MNHEY and CDR2 SMNVEV (reference sequence). The CDR3 nucleotides are TGTGCCAGCAGCATGACGGGCCGCTACGAGCAGTACTTC. Its protein is CASSMTGRYEQYF.

The rearrangement joins TRBV19 to TRBJ1-5, with D perhaps matching TRBD1 (5 bases). Germline V CDR1 and CDR2: LNHDA, SQIVND (reference sequence). The CDR3 is made up of 14 amino acids. The germline V and J ends were trimmed by 5 bases and 4 bases, with 12 bases remaining between them. This CDR3 reads CASSFGRANQPQHF. CDR3 DNA sequence: TGTGCCAGTAGTTTCGGCAGGGCTAATCAGCCCCAGCATTTT.